Detailed here is one T cell receptor beta chain. This specimen comes from a study of human T cells and chemical hapten exposure. Trimming removed 6 bases from V and 0 bases from J; junction bases left unmatched: 5. CDR1 and CDR2 (germline): SGHDN, FVKESK. The CDR3 extends over 15 amino acids. Time point noted: patch test 1, 2 weeks after DPC sensitization. The treatment was: therapeutic diphenylcyclopropenone sensitization with weekly scalp DPC. TCRdb re-analysed the RACE reads in MiXCR, keeping a single row per CDR3 protein. Here the sample spans nearly 350,000 distinct CDR3 sequences, roughly 6.9% being singletons.

The chain uses TRBV14 and TRBJ2-7; 10 bases fit TRBD2. The sequenced sample was whole blood, obtained in connection with sensitization to the hapten diphenylcyclopropenone (DPC). This receptor was obtained from a woman between 18 and 29 years old with alopecia areata. Some clones in this sample may be carry-over from other donors' samples. The CDR3 is CASSSLAGSSYEQYF. The DNA of the CDR3 is TGTGCCAGCAGTTCACTAGCGGGGAGCTCCTACGAGCAGTACTTC. Combining the CDR3 with reference TRBV14 and TRBJ2-7 gives the whole variable domain EAGVTQFPSHSVIEKGQTVTLRCDPISGHDNLYWYRRVMGKEIKFLLHFVKESKQDESGMPNNRFLAERTGGTYSTLKVQPAELEDSGVYFCASSSLAGSSYEQYFGPGTRLTVT.